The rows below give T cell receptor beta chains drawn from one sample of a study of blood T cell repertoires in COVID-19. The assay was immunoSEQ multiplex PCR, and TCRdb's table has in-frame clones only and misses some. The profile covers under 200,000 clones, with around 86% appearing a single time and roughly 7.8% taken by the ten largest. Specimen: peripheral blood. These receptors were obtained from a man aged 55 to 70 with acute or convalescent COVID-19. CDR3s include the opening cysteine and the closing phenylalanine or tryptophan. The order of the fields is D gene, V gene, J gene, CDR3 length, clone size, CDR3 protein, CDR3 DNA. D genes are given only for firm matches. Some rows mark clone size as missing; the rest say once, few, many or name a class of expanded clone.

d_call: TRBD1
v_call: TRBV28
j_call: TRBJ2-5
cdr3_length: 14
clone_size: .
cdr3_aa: CASSPGGRRETQYF
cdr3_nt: TGTGCCAGCAGTCCAGGGGGCAGGAGAGAGACCCAGTACTTC

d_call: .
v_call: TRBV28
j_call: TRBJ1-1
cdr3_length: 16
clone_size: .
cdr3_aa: CASSDPRGGQGTEAFF
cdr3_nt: TGTGCCAGCAGCGACCCTCGGGGGGGTCAGGGCACTGAAGCTTTCTTT

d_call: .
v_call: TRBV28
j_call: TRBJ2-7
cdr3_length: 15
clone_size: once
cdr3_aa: CASSLALQPPYEQYF
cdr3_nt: TGTGCCAGCAGTTTAGCCTTACAGCCTCCCTACGAGCAGTACTTC

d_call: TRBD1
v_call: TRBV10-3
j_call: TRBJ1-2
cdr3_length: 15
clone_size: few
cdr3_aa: CAIREPGQGDYGYTF
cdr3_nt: TGTGCCATCAGAGAACCGGGACAGGGTGACTATGGCTACACCTTC

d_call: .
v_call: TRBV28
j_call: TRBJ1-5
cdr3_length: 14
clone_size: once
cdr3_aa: CASSPQGLVQPQHF
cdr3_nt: TGTGCCAGCAGTCCTCAGGGGTTAGTACAGCCCCAGCATTTT

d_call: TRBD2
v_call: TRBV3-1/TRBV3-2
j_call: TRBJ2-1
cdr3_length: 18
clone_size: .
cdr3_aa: CASSLGTSGRAVQNEQFF
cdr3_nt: TGTGCCAGCAGCCTAGGGACTAGCGGGAGGGCTGTTCAAAATGAGCAGTTCTTC

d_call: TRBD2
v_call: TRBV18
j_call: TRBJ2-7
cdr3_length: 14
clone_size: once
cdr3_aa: CASSPSGVNYEQYF
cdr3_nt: TGTGCCAGCTCACCCAGCGGGGTTAACTACGAGCAGTACTTC

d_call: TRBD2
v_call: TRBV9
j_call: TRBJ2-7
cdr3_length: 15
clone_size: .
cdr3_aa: CASSVTSGGSYEQYF
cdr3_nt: TGTGCCAGCAGCGTAACTAGCGGGGGGTCCTACGAGCAGTACTTC

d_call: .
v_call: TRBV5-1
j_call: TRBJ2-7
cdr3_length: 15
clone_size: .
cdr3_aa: CASSLSRGVGDEQYF
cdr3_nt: TGCGCCAGCAGCTTGTCCCGGGGTGTTGGGGACGAGCAGTACTTC

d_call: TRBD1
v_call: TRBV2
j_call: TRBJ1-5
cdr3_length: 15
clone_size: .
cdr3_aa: CASREGQYSNQPQHF
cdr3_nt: TGTGCCAGCAGAGAGGGACAGTATAGCAATCAGCCCCAGCATTTT

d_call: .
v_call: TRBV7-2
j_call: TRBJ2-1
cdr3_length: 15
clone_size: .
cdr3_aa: CASSLRESSYNEQFF
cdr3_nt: TGTGCCAGCAGCTTACGGGAGAGCTCCTACAATGAGCAGTTCTTC

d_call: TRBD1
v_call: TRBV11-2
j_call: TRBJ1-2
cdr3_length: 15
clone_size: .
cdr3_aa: CASSDGRGQGHGYTF
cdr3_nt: TGTGCCAGCAGCGACGGTCGCGGACAGGGGCATGGCTACACCTTC

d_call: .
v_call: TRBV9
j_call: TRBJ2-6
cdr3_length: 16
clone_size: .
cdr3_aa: CASTLTSDPGANVLTF
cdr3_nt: TGTGCCAGCACCTTGACTAGTGATCCTGGGGCCAACGTCCTGACTTTC

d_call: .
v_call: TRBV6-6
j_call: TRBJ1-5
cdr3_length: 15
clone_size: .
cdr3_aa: CASSFSPGSNQPQHF
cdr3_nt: TGTGCCAGCAGTTTTAGTCCGGGGAGCAATCAGCCCCAGCATTTT

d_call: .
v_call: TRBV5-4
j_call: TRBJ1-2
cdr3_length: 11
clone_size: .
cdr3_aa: CASSIGRGYTF
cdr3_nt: TGTGCCAGCAGCATCGGGAGAGGCTACACCTTC

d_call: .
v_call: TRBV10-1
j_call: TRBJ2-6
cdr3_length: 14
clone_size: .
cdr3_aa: CASNRDSGANVLTF
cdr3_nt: TGCGCCAGCAACAGGGACTCTGGGGCCAACGTCCTGACTTTC

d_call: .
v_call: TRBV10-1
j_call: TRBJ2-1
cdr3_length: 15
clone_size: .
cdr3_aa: CASSDGQSPYNEQFF
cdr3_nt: TGCGCCAGCAGCGACGGACAGTCCCCTTACAATGAGCAGTTCTTC

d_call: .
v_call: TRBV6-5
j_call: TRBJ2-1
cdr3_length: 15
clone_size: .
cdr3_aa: CASRTLAGSYNEQFF
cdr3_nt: TGTGCCAGCCGGACGCTAGCAGGCTCCTACAATGAGCAGTTCTTC

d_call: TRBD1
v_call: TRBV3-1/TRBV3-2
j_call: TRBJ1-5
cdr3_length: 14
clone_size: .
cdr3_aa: CASSQRDRGQPQHF
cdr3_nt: TGTGCCAGCAGCCAGCGGGACAGGGGTCAGCCCCAGCATTTT

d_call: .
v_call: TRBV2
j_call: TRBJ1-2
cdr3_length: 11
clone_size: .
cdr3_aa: CASSVGGGYTF
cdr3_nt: TGTGCCAGCAGTGTAGGCGGGGGCTACACCTTC

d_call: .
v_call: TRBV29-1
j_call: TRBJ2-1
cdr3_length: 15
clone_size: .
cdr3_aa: CSARSGRARYNEQFF
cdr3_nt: TGCAGCGCCAGAAGTGGGAGAGCCCGCTACAATGAGCAGTTCTTC

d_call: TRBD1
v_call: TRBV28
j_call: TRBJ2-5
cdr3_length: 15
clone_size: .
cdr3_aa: CASSSGTGGLETQYF
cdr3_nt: TGTGCCAGCAGTTCCGGGACAGGGGGCTTGGAGACCCAGTACTTC

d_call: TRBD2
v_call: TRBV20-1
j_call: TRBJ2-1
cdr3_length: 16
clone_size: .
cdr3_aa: CSASWSSGAHGNEQFF
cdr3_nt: TGCAGTGCTAGTTGGTCTAGCGGGGCCCATGGTAATGAGCAGTTCTTC

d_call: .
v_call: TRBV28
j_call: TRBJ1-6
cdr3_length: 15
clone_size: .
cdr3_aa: CASSYESSYNSPLHF
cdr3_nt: TGTGCCAGCAGTTATGAGAGCTCCTATAATTCACCCCTCCACTTT

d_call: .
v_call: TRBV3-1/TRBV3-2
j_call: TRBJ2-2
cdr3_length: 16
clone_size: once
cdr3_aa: CASSPPGRVETGELFF
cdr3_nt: TGTGCCAGCAGTCCGCCGGGCAGGGTCGAAACCGGGGAGCTGTTTTTT

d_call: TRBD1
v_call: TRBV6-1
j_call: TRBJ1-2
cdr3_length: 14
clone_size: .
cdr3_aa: CASSEARQGGGYTF
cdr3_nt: TGTGCCAGCAGTGAAGCTAGACAGGGGGGTGGCTACACCTTC

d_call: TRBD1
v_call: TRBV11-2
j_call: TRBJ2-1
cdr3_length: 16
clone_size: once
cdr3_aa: CASSGRGPVGYNEQFF
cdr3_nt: TGTGCCAGCAGCGGAAGGGGGCCGGTAGGGTACAATGAGCAGTTCTTC

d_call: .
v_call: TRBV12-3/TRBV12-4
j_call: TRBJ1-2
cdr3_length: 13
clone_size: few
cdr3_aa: CASRLEGPLGYTF
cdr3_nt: TGTGCCAGCAGGCTGGAGGGCCCGCTTGGCTACACCTTC